This T cell receptor beta chain originates from a study of breast tumors, draining lymph nodes, adjacent tissues. Whole-study results and caveats: The lymph node origin of tumor T cells was framed as consistent with a hypothesis, not demonstrated. Luminal-like breast cancer showed significantly greater tumor-nontumor repertoire similarity than basal-like breast cancer did. The data were judged consistent with most tumor T cells coming from lymph node and expanding in tumor.

This clonotype was seen at least ten times. The antigen is not known. The lymph nodes were axillary draining lymph nodes from breast cancer patients. From the multiplex PCR reads, TCRdb called clonotypes with MiXCR, one entry per CDR3 protein. The data hold some 83,000 distinct CDR3 sequences, with about 21% observed a single time. The sequenced material came from axillary lymph node tissue. The receptor was derived from a female donor with breast cancer. Some clones in this sample may be carry-over from other donors' samples.

CDR3 DNA sequence: TGTGCCAGCAGCTTCCGCGGCCAGCCCCAGCATTTT. Amino acids: CASSFRGQPQHF. The chain joins TRBV7-2 to TRBJ1-5; D remains unclear. V lost 3 bases, J lost 7 bases, and 7 bases lay in between. This CDR3 is 12 amino acids long. Germline V gene data show CDR1 as SGHTA and CDR2 as FQGNSA.